Detailed here is one T cell receptor beta chain. Its antigen is not identified. The sample comes from a study of cytomegalovirus exposure and HLA in healthy donors. Findings and caveats of the study: Using the classifier, cytomegalovirus status was reportedly diagnosed with high specificity and sensitivity. Reportedly, HLA-A and HLA-B alleles of most subjects were accurately predicted from TCR beta. Analyzed later, most CMV-associated TCR beta chains appeared HLA-restricted.

V was trimmed by 2 bases and J by 1 base, leaving 16 bases between them. Germline-derived CDR1 and CDR2 are LNHNV and YYDKDF (reference sequence). The CDR3 covers 17 residues. PCR primers comprised 60 Vbeta and 13 Jbeta primers. Repertoires were generated with immunoSEQ multiplex PCR, while TCRdb's copy carries only in-frame clones and drops some. The sample includes about 100,000 clones, about three quarters of them seen just once. Material for sequencing was PBMCs. This chain uses TRBV15 with TRBJ2-3, with D possibly TRBD1 on 6 matching bases. The clonotype originates from a man aged 35-49 years in good health and CMV-seropositive. The CDR3 DNA is TGTGCCACCAGCAGACCGCCACAGGGTTGGGGCACAGATACGCAGTATTTT. This sequence encodes CATSRPPQGWGTDTQYF. Full variable domain (rest looked up from reference TRBV15 and TRBJ2-3): DAMVIQNPRYQVTQFGKPVTLSCSQTLNHNVMYWYQQKSSQAPKLLFHYYDKDFNNEADTPDNFQSRRPNTSFCFLDIRSPGLGDTAMYLCATSRPPQGWGTDTQYFGPGTRLTVL.